Shown below are 10 T cell receptor beta chains from a single sample sequenced in a study of CD4 T cells in relation to SARS-CoV-2 and coronaviruses. Unexposed donor CD4+ T cells date from about 2010-2018, before the COVID-19 pandemic. After roughly ten days of culture, CD4+ T cells were isolated. Repertoires were generated with immunoSEQ multiplex PCR, while TCRdb's copy carries only in-frame clones and drops some. This table has some 21,000 clones, 74% appearing once. The antigens these receptors bind are not known. The sample was CD4+ T cells from PBMCs, cultured in vitro. The receptors here all came from a human donor in good health.

The chain employs TRBV5-1 and TRBJ2-3; the D gene is possibly TRBD2 (6 bases). The length of the CDR3 is 17 residues. Trimming took off 4 bases at V and 1 base at J, with 19 bases between the two ends. Germline CDR1 is SGHRS and CDR2 is YFSETQ. The CDR3 DNA is TGCGCCAGCAGCCCAAACGGACTATCCCTTGGCACAGATACGCAGTATTTT. Translating it yields CASSPNGLSLGTDTQYF.

The CDR3 region has the DNA TGTGCCAGCAGTTTAGCAGGGTCAGATACGCAGTATTTT. Amino acid sequence: CASSLAGSDTQYF. The rearrangement links TRBV12-3 or TRBV12-4 to TRBJ2-3; D not resolved. Trimming removed 0 bases from V and 4 bases from J, with 5 bases in between. This CDR3 has 13 residues.

The J gene is TRBJ2-3, the V gene TRBV7-6; no clear D gene. Germline V gene lookup returns CDR1 SGHVS and CDR2 FNYEAQ. V was clipped by 1 base and J by 1 base, with 12 bases between them. The CDR3 has 16 residues. CDR3 region: CASSLGSGRGTDTQYF. The CDR3 DNA is TGTGCCAGCAGCTTAGGTTCGGGTAGGGGCACAGATACGCAGTATTTT.

CDR3 sequence (DNA): TGTGCCAGCAGCCCCTTCGCCGGGGAGCTGTTTTTT. This gives the protein CASSPFAGELFF. This sequence joins TRBV7-2 and TRBJ2-2; no clear D gene. Germline lookup yields CDR1 SGHTA and CDR2 FQGNSA. Deletions cut 5 bases from V and 6 bases from J, with 7 bases between. The CDR3 runs to 12 residues.

The DNA of the CDR3 is TGTGCCTACAGGGGCTCCTACAATGAGCAGTTCTTC. Protein: CAYRGSYNEQFF. The gene calls are TRBV7-9 and TRBJ2-1; 7 nucleotides align to TRBD1. After removal of 11 bases from V and 0 bases from J, the junction contained 1 base not matched to a gene. The CDR3 length is 12 residues. The germline gives CDR1 SEHNR, CDR2 FQNEAQ (reference sequence). The entire variable domain, with the rest obtained from reference TRBV7-9 and TRBJ2-1, is as follows: DTGVSQNPRHKITKRGQNVTFRCDPISEHNRLYWYRQTLGQGPEFLTYFQNEAQLEKSRLLSDRFSAERPKGSFSTLEIQRTEQGDSAMYLCAYRGSYNEQFFGPGTRLTVL.

This clone was counted between two and nine times. V gene TRBV2 combines with J gene TRBJ1-4; 7 nucleotides line up with TRBD1. This CDR3 comprises 16 residues. From germline, CDR1 is SNHLY and CDR2 FYNNEI. Unmatched junction bases numbered 6, after V lost 5 bases and J lost 0 bases. This CDR3 is CASSQQGGTTNEKLFF. Here the CDR3 DNA reads TGTGCCAGCAGTCAGCAAGGGGGCACAACTAATGAAAAACTGTTTTTT. The entire variable domain, with the rest obtained from reference TRBV2 and TRBJ1-4, is as follows: EPEVTQTPSHQVTQMGQEVILRCVPISNHLYFYWYRQILGQKVEFLVSFYNNEISEKSEIFDDQFSVERPDGSNFTLKIRSTKLEDSAMYFCASSQQGGTTNEKLFFGSGTQLSVL.

There are a few counts of this clone. Here the CDR3 reads CASSQGLAEYEQYF. CDR3 DNA sequence: TGTGCCAGCAGCCAAGGACTAGCGGAATACGAGCAGTACTTC. The chain is built from TRBV3-1 (or the pseudogene TRBV3-2) and TRBJ2-7, with 9 bases matching TRBD2. CDR1 and CDR2 (germline): LGHDT, YNNKEL (reference sequence). J lost 4 bases, V lost 1 base, and 2 bases had no gene match. The CDR3 is 14 amino acids.

The genes are TRBV2 and TRBJ2-5, with D possibly TRBD2 on 7 matching bases. The V and J ends lost 6 bases and 1 base respectively, with 12 bases between them. Germline assignment: CDR1 SNHLY and CDR2 FYNNEI. The CDR3 runs 14 residues. As DNA, the CDR3 is TGTGCCAGCAGCCCCGGGGGGCCCCAAGAGACCCAGTACTTC. Translated, it gives CASSPGGPQETQYF.

The V gene is TRBV18, the J gene TRBJ2-1, with TRBD1 matching 9 bases. CDR1 is KGHSH and CDR2 is LQKENI in the germline V gene. The V and J ends lost 2 bases and 1 base, in that order; junction bases with no gene match: 9. The CDR3 contains 18 residues. The CDR3 loop is CASSPEIPGTGSYNEQFF. CDR3 in DNA: TGTGCCAGCTCACCAGAAATACCCGGGACAGGGTCCTACAATGAGCAGTTCTTC.

This clone was found once. In DNA, the CDR3 is TGTGCCAGCAGTTTATGGACCGGGACAGAGAACACTGAAGCTTTCTTT. This codes for CASSLWTGTENTEAFF. The V and J genes are TRBV28 and TRBJ1-1; 7 positions match TRBD1. After removal of 0 bases from V and 1 base from J, the junction contained 5 bases not matched to a gene. The CDR3 totals 16 residues. Per the germline V gene, CDR1 is MDHEN and CDR2 is SYDVKM.